The 6 T cell receptor beta chains given below trace back to one sample, sequenced in a study of technical replicates of blood from a few donors. Profiling relied on immunoSEQ multiplex PCR, and the TCRdb table lists in-frame clones only, not all of them. The repertoire includes some 74,000 clones, approximately 89% of them detected once, and roughly 0.38% sits in the top ten. The sample consisted of T cells isolated from PBMCs. Source of these receptors: a human donor in good health.

V and J are TRBV28 and TRBJ1-1; tentatively, D is TRBD1 (6 bases). This CDR3 contains 16 residues. In germline, CDR1 is MDHEN, CDR2 SYDVKM. The V end was cut by 5 bases, the J end by 0 bases, with 16 bases between. The CDR3 spells CASSPHQDSLNTEAFF. CDR3 DNA sequence: TGTGCCAGCAGTCCTCACCAGGACAGTTTGAACACTGAAGCTTTCTTT.

V gene TRBV5-1 combines with J gene TRBJ2-5, with 9 bases fitting TRBD1. CDR3 length equals 12 residues. With 5 bases clipped from V and 5 bases from J, the junction kept 1 base outside the gene matches. CDR1 and CDR2 from the germline V gene are SGHRS and YFSETQ. The CDR3: CASSGTGETQYF. Written as DNA, the CDR3 is TGCGCCAGCAGTGGGACAGGGGAGACCCAGTACTTC. Together with reference TRBV5-1 and TRBJ2-5, the CDR3 gives the full variable domain: KAGVTQTPRYLIKTRGQQVTLSCSPISGHRSVSWYQQTPGQGLQFLFEYFSETQRNKGNFPGRFSGRQFSNSRSEMNVSTLELGDSALYLCASSGTGETQYFGPGTRLLVL.

The chain links TRBV10-2 to TRBJ2-7; D is possibly TRBD2 (5 bases). This CDR3 region has 13 residues. CDR1 WSHSY and CDR2 SAAADI come from the germline V gene. V was clipped by 0 bases and J by 3 bases, with 6 bases between them. The DNA for the CDR3 is TGCGCCAGCAGTGAGTCAGGACTCTACGAGCAGTACTTC. Protein sequence: CASSESGLYEQYF.

V is TRBV28 and J is TRBJ2-5; TRBD1 agrees at 12 bases. V was pared by 5 bases and J by 4 bases, with 14 bases of the junction left unmatched. Germline V gene data show CDR1 as MDHEN and CDR2 as SYDVKM. This CDR3 contains 18 residues. The CDR3 protein is CASSTGTGGVLMGETQYF. In nucleotides, the CDR3 is TGTGCCAGCAGTACTGGGACAGGGGGCGTCTTGATGGGAGAGACCCAGTACTTC.

This chain connects TRBV6-4 to TRBJ2-2, with no clear D. This CDR3 has 15 residues. In germline, CDR1 is MRHNA, CDR2 SNTAGT. Trimming shortened V by 0 bases and J by 7 bases, and 12 bases separated the two germline ends. The CDR3 reads CASSDSPLPNGELFF. The CDR3, as DNA: TGTGCCAGCAGTGACTCGCCTCTCCCTAACGGGGAGCTGTTTTTT.

This chain links TRBV6-5 with TRBJ2-1; 7 bases are shared with TRBD2. J was trimmed by 2 bases and V by 6 bases; bases with no gene match: 4. The germline gives CDR1 MNHEY, CDR2 SVGAGI. The CDR3 is 14 amino acids. CDR3 region: CASRREGPYNEQFF. The DNA for the CDR3 is TGTGCCAGCAGGAGGGAGGGACCCTACAATGAGCAGTTCTTC.